One sample yielded the 10 T cell receptor beta chains listed below, sequenced in a study of shared clonotypes between healthy human individuals. The method was immunoSEQ multiplex PCR; TCRdb's version includes in-frame clones alone and lacks a portion of them. The table includes 2.3 million or so clones, approximately 93% detected once. The sequenced material came from naive CD4+ T cells from PBMCs. The sample's subset: CD45RA+ positively selected. The receptors originated from a man between 18 and 35 years old in good health. Some clones in this sample may be carry-over from other donors' samples.

The DNA for the CDR3 is TGCGCCAGCAGTTTTACTAGCGGGATTAGCTCCTACAATGAGCAGTTCTTC. This gives the protein CASSFTSGISSYNEQFF. The V and J genes are TRBV5-1 and TRBJ2-1; 10 nucleotides align to TRBD2. J gave up 0 bases and V 5 bases, and 8 bases lay outside the gene matches. Germline lookup yields CDR1 SGHRS and CDR2 YFSETQ. The CDR3 has 17 amino acids.

The J gene is TRBJ2-7, the V gene TRBV19, with D possibly TRBD1 on 5 matching bases. Germline lookup yields CDR1 LNHDA and CDR2 SQIVND (reference sequence). The V gene lost 3 bases and the J gene lost 2 bases, with 11 bases spanning the gap. This CDR3 is 14 amino acids long. As DNA, the CDR3 is TGTGCCAGTAGTATGTCGGCAGGGACCTACGAGCAGTACTTC. This translates into CASSMSAGTYEQYF.

This clone is a singleton in its sample. The rearrangement joins TRBV5-1 to TRBJ2-1; TRBD1 or TRBD2 may be the D gene (5 bases each). The CDR3 is made up of 15 amino acids. Looked up from germline, CDR1 is SGHRS and CDR2 is YFSETQ. V lost 1 base, J lost 3 bases, and 11 bases lay in between. CDR3 in amino acids: CASSLQGPIYNEQFF. In DNA, the CDR3 is TGCGCCAGCAGCTTGCAGGGACCGATCTACAATGAGCAGTTCTTC. Filled out from reference TRBV5-1 and TRBJ2-1, the complete variable domain reads KAGVTQTPRYLIKTRGQQVTLSCSPISGHRSVSWYQQTPGQGLQFLFEYFSETQRNKGNFPGRFSGRQFSNSRSEMNVSTLELGDSALYLCASSLQGPIYNEQFFGPGTRLTVL.

This rearrangement joins TRBV2 to TRBJ2-3; D gene uncertain. V lost 4 bases and J 5 bases, leaving 19 bases between the germline ends. CDR3 length: 16 residues. In germline, CDR1 is SNHLY, CDR2 FYNNEI. For the CDR3, the DNA is TGTGCCAGCAGTGTTGGGCTCCTCGGAGACGTAGATACGCAGTATTTT. Translation: CASSVGLLGDVDTQYF.

The gene calls are TRBV5-3 and TRBJ1-1; maybe TRBD1 (6 bases). TRBV5-3 counts as an open reading frame of uncertain function. V lost 5 bases to trimming and J lost 4 bases, with 18 bases between them. The CDR3 is made up of 15 amino acids. CDR3 residues: CARSFPHRVCTEAFF. CDR3 in DNA: TGTGCCAGAAGTTTCCCTCACAGGGTCTGCACTGAAGCTTTCTTT.

This chain links TRBV10-2 with TRBJ1-4; maybe TRBD1 (5 bases). V lost 6 bases and J 12 bases, leaving 11 bases between the germline ends. In germline, CDR1 is WSHSY, CDR2 SAAADI. This CDR3 is 11 amino acids long. In nucleotides, the CDR3 is TGCGCCAGCAGAGGTTCGGGGGAACTGTTTTTT. It encodes CASRGSGELFF.

This chain joins TRBV4-3 and TRBJ1-5; the match to TRBD1 covers 7 bases. Germline-derived CDR1 and CDR2 are LGHNA and YSLEER. The CDR3 sequence is 14 residues long. V gave up 4 bases and J gave up 6 bases; unmatched junction bases: 6. The DNA of the CDR3 is TGCGCCAGCAGCCCAAACAGGGGCTCTCAGCCCCAGCATTTT. Amino acid sequence: CASSPNRGSQPQHF.

V is TRBV18 and J is TRBJ2-7; D unresolved. The germline V gene has CDR1 KGHSH and CDR2 LQKENI. V was cut by 3 bases and J by 6 bases, with 12 bases left in between. This CDR3 has 13 amino acids. The CDR3 protein is CASSPTAKGEQYF. CDR3 DNA sequence: TGTGCCAGCTCACCGACGGCCAAGGGCGAGCAGTACTTC.

The genes are TRBV28 and TRBJ2-7; tentatively, D is TRBD1 (5 bases). Germline CDR1 MDHEN, CDR2 SYDVKM. The CDR3 has 17 amino acids. V lost 3 bases, J lost 3 bases, and 21 bases lay in between. The CDR3 reads CASSFIGVSGSNYEQYF. As DNA, the CDR3 is TGTGCCAGCAGTTTTATAGGGGTCTCAGGGTCCAACTACGAGCAGTACTTC.

The V gene is TRBV19, the J gene TRBJ1-5; D ambiguous. CDR1 is LNHDA and CDR2 is SQIVND in the germline V gene (reference sequence). Trimming pared 1 base from V and 4 bases from J, leaving 11 bases between. The CDR3 loop spans 15 amino acids. Here the CDR3 reads CASSIGLLGNQPQHF. The CDR3, as DNA: TGTGCCAGTAGTATAGGGTTGCTGGGGAATCAGCCCCAGCATTTT.